This TCR beta chain emerged from a study of PD-L1 blockade in urothelial cancer. At the level of the study: Beginning at some point between 2013 and 2014, patients received atezolizumab, given as 1,200 mg intravenously every 3 weeks. Analyzed time points were 3 weeks (second dose) and 6 weeks after therapy began.

Documented time point: peripheral blood 6 weeks after treatment start. Patients presented with locally advanced or metastatic urothelial carcinoma. V dropped 4 bases and J dropped 4 bases, with 5 bases sitting between them. The germline V gene encodes CDR1 SGHRS and CDR2 YFSETQ. The CDR3 contains 11 residues. A single count supports this clone. Templates that were synthetic TCR analogs were spiked into each PCR. Produced via immunoSEQ multiplex PCR; TCRdb's table is partial and in-frame only. Among roughly 120,000 clones listed, about 89% were seen once. Sequenced material: PBMCs, taken around atezolizumab (anti-PD-L1) treatment. The chain combines TRBV5-1 with TRBJ1-1; D is possibly TRBD1 (5 bases). The receptor's source is a man in his fifties or sixties with urothelial cancer. The CDR3: CASSQGTEAFF. The DNA of the CDR3 is TGCGCCAGCAGCCAGGGCACTGAAGCTTTCTTT.